Many counts were recorded for the clone carrying this T cell receptor beta chain. What it binds is unknown. The germline CDR1 and CDR2 sequences are SGHAT and FQNNGV. The ends were cut back, 1 base at V and 3 bases at J, with 12 bases in the middle. The length of the CDR3 is 16 residues. These data originate in a study of early T cells in non-severe SARS-CoV-2 infection. Whole-study findings and limits: Matching results from VDJdb favored anti-spike CD8 responses, leaving private and CD4 specificities undetected.

One entry per CDR3 protein results from TCRdb running MiXCR on the 5' RACE reads. There are 55,000 to 80,000 distinct CDR3 sequences in the sample; 12% occur only once, and around 6.7% lies in the top ten. The chain recombines TRBV11-2 with TRBJ2-2, with D unresolved. Sequenced: whole blood. This receptor was obtained from an adult who was a healthcare worker with PCR-confirmed SARS-CoV-2 infection or an uninfected control (not recorded which). CDR3 coding DNA: TGTGCCAGCAGCTTAGTGGGCGTTAAGCACACCGGGGAGCTGTTTTTT. Translation: CASSLVGVKHTGELFF. Combining the CDR3 with reference TRBV11-2 and TRBJ2-2 gives the whole variable domain EAGVAQSPRYKIIEKRQSVAFWCNPISGHATLYWYQQILGQGPKLLIQFQNNGVVDDSQLPKDRFSAERLKGVDSTLKIQPAKLEDSAVYLCASSLVGVKHTGELFFGEGSRLTVL.